This paragraph reports one T cell receptor (beta chain). This entry comes from a study of PD-1 blockade in classical Hodgkin lymphoma. The data were produced by immunoSEQ multiplex PCR, yet TCRdb's version contains in-frame clones alone and is incomplete. The data contain 43,000 or so clones, around 70% of them singletons. Relapse after autologous stem cell transplantation occurred in every patient, and brentuximab vedotin exposure varied. Germline assignment: CDR1 SGHNT and CDR2 YYREEE (reference sequence). After removal of 3 bases from V and 6 bases from J, the junction contained 5 bases not matched to a gene. The length of the CDR3 is 14 residues.

The sequence derives from a human donor with classical Hodgkin lymphoma. The sample here was peripheral blood mononuclear cells (PBMCs), taken at baseline. This chain connects TRBV5-4 to TRBJ2-7; 11 bases match TRBD1. CDR3 loop: CASSSGTGGGEQYF. The DNA of the CDR3 is TGTGCCAGCAGCTCGGGGACAGGGGGTGGCGAGCAGTACTTC.